These T cell receptor beta chains were read from a single sample in a study of T cells in Graves' hyperthyroidism and ophthalmopathy. Using its own MiXCR run on the multiplex PCR reads, TCRdb lists one record per CDR3 protein. The sample holds 450,000 to 650,000 distinct CDR3 sequences, less than 25% seen once. The specimen sequenced was blood. These receptors were obtained from a young man with Graves' hyperthyroidism. CDR3s include the opening cysteine and the closing phenylalanine or tryptophan. The order of the fields is V gene, J gene, CDR3 protein.

v_call: TRBV6-1
j_call: TRBJ2-7
cdr3_aa: CASCEQGDSYEQYF

v_call: TRBV11-1
j_call: TRBJ2-5
cdr3_aa: CASSTRLKQETQYF

v_call: TRBV5-1
j_call: TRBJ2-2
cdr3_aa: CASSLAVGELFF

v_call: TRBV12-3/TRBV12-4
j_call: TRBJ2-4
cdr3_aa: CASSLEDGTVGKNIQYF

v_call: TRBV12-3/TRBV12-4
j_call: TRBJ2-5
cdr3_aa: CASSLPRGRGETQYF

v_call: TRBV6-1
j_call: TRBJ2-2
cdr3_aa: CASSPRVGGGGELFF

v_call: TRBV24-1
j_call: TRBJ1-1
cdr3_aa: CATSDPRRGTEAFF

v_call: TRBV12-3/TRBV12-4
j_call: TRBJ2-7
cdr3_aa: CASSLGQGFHEQYF

v_call: TRBV7-9
j_call: TRBJ1-2
cdr3_aa: CASSFPPGIWGYTF

v_call: TRBV27
j_call: TRBJ2-7
cdr3_aa: CASTLRQGARVGEQYF

v_call: TRBV6-4
j_call: TRBJ2-5
cdr3_aa: CASSETASGSETQYF

v_call: TRBV2
j_call: TRBJ1-5
cdr3_aa: CASRPTADQPQHF

v_call: TRBV6-1
j_call: TRBJ2-2
cdr3_aa: CASSDRVGELFF

v_call: TRBV7-8
j_call: TRBJ1-3
cdr3_aa: CASSTAGPPRGNTIYF

v_call: TRBV19
j_call: TRBJ1-5
cdr3_aa: CASRTTVYSNQPQHF

v_call: TRBV6-1
j_call: TRBJ2-5
cdr3_aa: CASSEAIAGVTQETQYF

v_call: TRBV7-9
j_call: TRBJ1-1
cdr3_aa: CASSSPHPEAFF

v_call: TRBV11-2
j_call: TRBJ2-7
cdr3_aa: CASSLTPRMRVDEQYF

v_call: TRBV4-1
j_call: TRBJ1-2
cdr3_aa: CASSQENAYNGYTF

v_call: TRBV10-3
j_call: TRBJ1-2
cdr3_aa: CAISESGRQGAGYTF

v_call: TRBV20-1
j_call: TRBJ1-1
cdr3_aa: CSARDRDWGRTEAFF

v_call: TRBV27
j_call: TRBJ1-6
cdr3_aa: CASSARQGCGLNSPLHF

v_call: TRBV6-1
j_call: TRBJ2-3
cdr3_aa: CASSVREGPVTDTQYF

v_call: TRBV29-1
j_call: TRBJ1-2
cdr3_aa: CSVEDLRGRTFNYGYTF

v_call: TRBV13
j_call: TRBJ2-2
cdr3_aa: CASSFGLAGNTGELFF

v_call: TRBV20-1
j_call: TRBJ2-5
cdr3_aa: CSAREGRTHQETQYF

v_call: TRBV11-1
j_call: TRBJ2-2
cdr3_aa: CASSLTSAEPNTGELFF

v_call: TRBV11-1
j_call: TRBJ2-7
cdr3_aa: CASSLTDTGLAYSYEQYF

v_call: TRBV28
j_call: TRBJ2-6
cdr3_aa: CASSLFGAGANVLTF

v_call: TRBV28
j_call: TRBJ2-7
cdr3_aa: CASSFRGPRYEQYF

v_call: TRBV12-3/TRBV12-4
j_call: TRBJ1-5
cdr3_aa: CASSTPGGHNQPQHF

v_call: TRBV5-1
j_call: TRBJ2-7
cdr3_aa: CASSANRAEQYF

v_call: TRBV20-1
j_call: TRBJ2-4
cdr3_aa: CSALDGNIQYF

v_call: TRBV6-1
j_call: TRBJ1-3
cdr3_aa: CASSGGGNSGNTIYF

v_call: TRBV7-6
j_call: TRBJ2-7
cdr3_aa: CASSSQPGGAFYEQYF

v_call: TRBV5-1
j_call: TRBJ1-6
cdr3_aa: CASSLDRGSSYNSPLHF

v_call: TRBV6-5
j_call: TRBJ2-2
cdr3_aa: CASRYTGELFF

v_call: TRBV6-1
j_call: TRBJ2-5
cdr3_aa: CASSVTGNPQETQYF

v_call: TRBV7-7
j_call: TRBJ2-2
cdr3_aa: CASSPGQGAFTGELFF

v_call: TRBV7-2
j_call: TRBJ2-5
cdr3_aa: CASSLAGGRRETQYF

v_call: TRBV18
j_call: TRBJ1-2
cdr3_aa: CASSPGTALYGYTF

v_call: TRBV27
j_call: TRBJ2-5
cdr3_aa: CASSWQGDGSSQYF

v_call: TRBV6-1
j_call: TRBJ1-2
cdr3_aa: CASSGRAGTVYGYTF

v_call: TRBV20-1
j_call: TRBJ1-1
cdr3_aa: CSAYASTEAFF

v_call: TRBV2
j_call: TRBJ2-2
cdr3_aa: CASSDALTGELFF

v_call: TRBV30
j_call: TRBJ1-5
cdr3_aa: CAWSGTQRIHSNQPQHF

v_call: TRBV6-1
j_call: TRBJ1-1
cdr3_aa: CASSDDSQAGTEAFF

v_call: TRBV10-3
j_call: TRBJ1-5
cdr3_aa: CAISEGAVGQPQHF

v_call: TRBV28
j_call: TRBJ1-1
cdr3_aa: CASSFLATNLLVNTEAFF

v_call: TRBV27
j_call: TRBJ1-6
cdr3_aa: CASSLGPNYNSPLHF

v_call: TRBV6-1
j_call: TRBJ1-2
cdr3_aa: CASRSPAGRGGGYTF

v_call: TRBV7-8
j_call: TRBJ1-2
cdr3_aa: CASRPLDYGYTF

v_call: TRBV6-1
j_call: TRBJ1-3
cdr3_aa: CASLTWTIGNTIYF

v_call: TRBV28
j_call: TRBJ1-1
cdr3_aa: CASRPLTSEAFF

v_call: TRBV7-9
j_call: TRBJ2-7
cdr3_aa: CASSRRQGDRSYEQYF

v_call: TRBV2
j_call: TRBJ2-2
cdr3_aa: CASRETSPAQLFF

v_call: TRBV6-1
j_call: TRBJ1-2
cdr3_aa: CAGGGIGHGYTF

v_call: TRBV20-1
j_call: TRBJ1-2
cdr3_aa: CSARVGGADGYTF

v_call: TRBV12-3/TRBV12-4
j_call: TRBJ1-2
cdr3_aa: CASSLSRGPYGYTF

v_call: TRBV12-3/TRBV12-4
j_call: TRBJ2-5
cdr3_aa: CASSLTAGGGQETQYF